These T cell receptor beta chains were read from a single sample in a study of blood T cell repertoires in COVID-19. Measured with immunoSEQ multiplex PCR; TCRdb has only the in-frame clones, and not every one. Among 310,000 or so clones listed, roughly 89% were seen once. Input material: PBMCs or T cells enriched from blood (not recorded which). Source of these receptors: a woman between 18 and 29 years old who had recovered from COVID-19. Both conserved end residues are part of each CDR3. Each record gives: CDR3 DNA, CDR3 protein, clone size, D gene, CDR3 length, V gene, J gene. The D gene is left open where the match is weak. For some rows the clone size is stated as once, few or many, or as a class when expanded; others skip it.

CDR3 DNA: TGTGCCAGCTCAGCAACAGCTAGGGGAAGTTACTCGGACACTGAAGCTTTCTTT
CDR3 protein: CASSATARGSYSDTEAFF
clone size: few
D gene: NA
CDR3 length: 18
V gene: TRBV18
J gene: TRBJ1-1

CDR3 DNA: TGTGCCATCAGTGAGTCGCGACTAGCGGGCTCCGGGGAGCTGTTTTTT
CDR3 protein: CAISESRLAGSGELFF
clone size: NA
D gene: TRBD2
CDR3 length: 16
V gene: TRBV10-3
J gene: TRBJ2-2

CDR3 DNA: TGTGCCAGCAGCTTGGTTGGACAGTTTAATGAAAAACTGTTTTTT
CDR3 protein: CASSLVGQFNEKLFF
clone size: once
D gene: NA
CDR3 length: 15
V gene: TRBV5-5
J gene: TRBJ1-4

CDR3 DNA: TGTGCCATCAGTTTCCTGACAGGGACAAGTTCCTACGAGCAGTACTTC
CDR3 protein: CAISFLTGTSSYEQYF
clone size: once
D gene: TRBD1
CDR3 length: 16
V gene: TRBV10-3
J gene: TRBJ2-7

CDR3 DNA: TGTGCCAGCAGTTGGGACAGAAGCTCCTATAATTCACCCCTCCACTTT
CDR3 protein: CASSWDRSSYNSPLHF
clone size: NA
D gene: TRBD1
CDR3 length: 16
V gene: TRBV6-2/TRBV6-3
J gene: TRBJ1-6

CDR3 DNA: TGTGCCGACCGGCTAGCACCGAACTATGGCTACACCTTC
CDR3 protein: CADRLAPNYGYTF
clone size: NA
D gene: NA
CDR3 length: 13
V gene: TRBV2
J gene: TRBJ1-2

CDR3 DNA: TGTGCCATCAGTGAGAGAGGGACAGTATACAATGAGCAGTTCTTC
CDR3 protein: CAISERGTVYNEQFF
clone size: NA
D gene: TRBD1
CDR3 length: 15
V gene: TRBV10-3
J gene: TRBJ2-1

CDR3 DNA: TGTGCCATCAGTGCCGAGGGGGTGGAGAACACTGAAGCTTTCTTT
CDR3 protein: CAISAEGVENTEAFF
clone size: NA
D gene: NA
CDR3 length: 15
V gene: TRBV10-3
J gene: TRBJ1-1

CDR3 DNA: TGCGCCAGCAGCTTCGACAGGGGGCCGGTCTACGAGCAGTACTTC
CDR3 protein: CASSFDRGPVYEQYF
clone size: NA
D gene: TRBD1
CDR3 length: 15
V gene: TRBV5-1
J gene: TRBJ2-7

CDR3 DNA: TGTGCCAGCAGCCTACTTGTAGGGAGGCATAGCACAGATACGCAGTATTTT
CDR3 protein: CASSLLVGRHSTDTQYF
clone size: NA
D gene: NA
CDR3 length: 17
V gene: TRBV11-2
J gene: TRBJ2-3

CDR3 DNA: TGCGCCAGCAGCTTGGCCGAACGGGACACTGAAGCTTTCTTT
CDR3 protein: CASSLAERDTEAFF
clone size: NA
D gene: NA
CDR3 length: 14
V gene: TRBV5-1
J gene: TRBJ1-1

CDR3 DNA: TGTGCCAGCAGCGTCTTACAGGGAACAGATACGCAGTATTTT
CDR3 protein: CASSVLQGTDTQYF
clone size: NA
D gene: NA
CDR3 length: 14
V gene: TRBV9
J gene: TRBJ2-3

CDR3 DNA: TGTGCCAGCAGCCAGACCGGGGGGGAAAAACTGTTTTTT
CDR3 protein: CASSQTGGEKLFF
clone size: NA
D gene: NA
CDR3 length: 13
V gene: TRBV5-5
J gene: TRBJ1-4

CDR3 DNA: TGTGCCAGCTCACCGGGCCCCTACACTGAAGCTTTCTTT
CDR3 protein: CASSPGPYTEAFF
clone size: NA
D gene: NA
CDR3 length: 13
V gene: TRBV18
J gene: TRBJ1-1

CDR3 DNA: TGCGCCAGCAGCCAAGATCTAGGACTAGCGGAAGAATTCTACAATGAGCAGTTCTTC
CDR3 protein: CASSQDLGLAEEFYNEQFF
clone size: NA
D gene: TRBD2
CDR3 length: 19
V gene: TRBV4-3
J gene: TRBJ2-1

CDR3 DNA: TGTGCCAGCGTGGCACCCGTGCCTGGGGCCAACGTCCTGACTTTC
CDR3 protein: CASVAPVPGANVLTF
clone size: NA
D gene: NA
CDR3 length: 15
V gene: TRBV28
J gene: TRBJ2-6

CDR3 DNA: TGTGCCAGCAGTGCCTCAACAGGGGACACCGGGGAGCTGTTTTTT
CDR3 protein: CASSASTGDTGELFF
clone size: few
D gene: TRBD1
CDR3 length: 15
V gene: TRBV6-4
J gene: TRBJ2-2

CDR3 DNA: TGTGCCAGTAGTAGGATACGACAGAGAAATGCTGAAGCTTTCTTT
CDR3 protein: CASSRIRQRNAEAFF
clone size: NA
D gene: NA
CDR3 length: 15
V gene: TRBV19
J gene: TRBJ1-1

CDR3 DNA: TGTGCCAGCAGCTCCCCGACTAGCGGGAGCCGGAACACCGGGGAGCTGTTTTTT
CDR3 protein: CASSSPTSGSRNTGELFF
clone size: once
D gene: TRBD2
CDR3 length: 18
V gene: TRBV7-9
J gene: TRBJ2-2

CDR3 DNA: TGTGCCAGCAGCCACCTGACGGTCGGGGGGCGAGGGGACCCCTACGAGCAGTACTTC
CDR3 protein: CASSHLTVGGRGDPYEQYF
clone size: NA
D gene: NA
CDR3 length: 19
V gene: TRBV4-2
J gene: TRBJ2-7

CDR3 DNA: TGCGCCAGCAGCCGAGGGACAGGGTTTGGTAACACTGAAGCTTTCTTT
CDR3 protein: CASSRGTGFGNTEAFF
clone size: few
D gene: TRBD1
CDR3 length: 16
V gene: TRBV4-1
J gene: TRBJ1-1

CDR3 DNA: TGTGCCTGGAGTGTACTTCAGGGGAGCACTGAAGCTTTCTTT
CDR3 protein: CAWSVLQGSTEAFF
clone size: NA
D gene: NA
CDR3 length: 14
V gene: TRBV30
J gene: TRBJ1-1

CDR3 DNA: TGTGCCAGCAGCTTAGATGGACAGGGGAACACTGAAGCTTTCTTT
CDR3 protein: CASSLDGQGNTEAFF
clone size: once
D gene: TRBD1
CDR3 length: 15
V gene: TRBV9
J gene: TRBJ1-1

CDR3 DNA: TGTGCCAGCAGTCCTCGGAGGTTCTCTGGAAACACCATATATTTT
CDR3 protein: CASSPRRFSGNTIYF
clone size: NA
D gene: NA
CDR3 length: 15
V gene: TRBV7-2
J gene: TRBJ1-3

CDR3 DNA: TGTGCCAGAGGCAAGATGGTTCGTTATAGCAATCAGCCCCAGCATTTT
CDR3 protein: CARGKMVRYSNQPQHF
clone size: NA
D gene: NA
CDR3 length: 16
V gene: TRBV5-3
J gene: TRBJ1-5

CDR3 DNA: TGTGCCAGCAGTCCCACAGGGGGTAACTATGGCTACACCTTC
CDR3 protein: CASSPTGGNYGYTF
clone size: NA
D gene: TRBD1
CDR3 length: 14
V gene: TRBV28
J gene: TRBJ1-2

CDR3 DNA: TGTGCCAGCAGCCCTCGAGGGGGGGAGGGGGCAGATACGCAGTATTTT
CDR3 protein: CASSPRGGEGADTQYF
clone size: few
D gene: NA
CDR3 length: 16
V gene: TRBV9
J gene: TRBJ2-3

CDR3 DNA: TGTGCCAGCAGCCCAACCTATGGACTGCCCACAGATACGCAGTATTTT
CDR3 protein: CASSPTYGLPTDTQYF
clone size: NA
D gene: NA
CDR3 length: 16
V gene: TRBV3-1/TRBV3-2
J gene: TRBJ2-3

CDR3 DNA: TGCGCCAGCAGCTACGCTTCCGGGACAGGGGGCACTGAAGCTTTCTTT
CDR3 protein: CASSYASGTGGTEAFF
clone size: NA
D gene: TRBD1
CDR3 length: 16
V gene: TRBV5-1
J gene: TRBJ1-1

CDR3 DNA: TGCAGCGTTGAAGGCTGGCGGGGCACCTACAATGAGCAGTTCTTC
CDR3 protein: CSVEGWRGTYNEQFF
clone size: NA
D gene: NA
CDR3 length: 15
V gene: TRBV29-1
J gene: TRBJ2-1

CDR3 DNA: TGTGCCAGCGGGCAGATCAATTCACCCCTCCACTTT
CDR3 protein: CASGQINSPLHF
clone size: NA
D gene: NA
CDR3 length: 12
V gene: TRBV28
J gene: TRBJ1-6

CDR3 DNA: TGTGCCAGCAGCATGGAGGGACTAGCGCATGAGCAGTTCTTC
CDR3 protein: CASSMEGLAHEQFF
clone size: NA
D gene: TRBD2
CDR3 length: 14
V gene: TRBV5-4
J gene: TRBJ2-1

CDR3 DNA: TGTGCCAGCAGCTTGCGCTTGGGAGGAGGCACAGATACGCAGTATTTT
CDR3 protein: CASSLRLGGGTDTQYF
clone size: NA
D gene: NA
CDR3 length: 16
V gene: TRBV5-4
J gene: TRBJ2-3

CDR3 DNA: TGTGCCAGTAGTGTTCTAGCGGGAGAGCAGGAGACCCAGTACTTC
CDR3 protein: CASSVLAGEQETQYF
clone size: NA
D gene: TRBD2
CDR3 length: 15
V gene: TRBV19
J gene: TRBJ2-5

CDR3 DNA: TGTGCCAGCAGAAGTCGTTCCGTGGGGGCTTCCTACGAGCAGTACTTC
CDR3 protein: CASRSRSVGASYEQYF
clone size: NA
D gene: NA
CDR3 length: 16
V gene: TRBV13
J gene: TRBJ2-7

CDR3 DNA: TGTGCCAGCTCACCGGGGGGGGACTACTTCTACGAGCAGTACTTC
CDR3 protein: CASSPGGDYFYEQYF
clone size: NA
D gene: TRBD2
CDR3 length: 15
V gene: TRBV18
J gene: TRBJ2-7

CDR3 DNA: TGTGCCAGCAGTAACGACGGACAGCGACTGAGCTCCTACGAGCAGTACTTC
CDR3 protein: CASSNDGQRLSSYEQYF
clone size: NA
D gene: NA
CDR3 length: 17
V gene: TRBV28
J gene: TRBJ2-7

CDR3 DNA: TGCAGCGGGGGACAGCTTGTGAACACTGAAGCTTTCTTT
CDR3 protein: CSGGQLVNTEAFF
clone size: few
D gene: TRBD1
CDR3 length: 13
V gene: TRBV29-1
J gene: TRBJ1-1

CDR3 DNA: TGTGCCAGCAGCCCAGGACAGGGGTTAGAGACCCAGTACTTC
CDR3 protein: CASSPGQGLETQYF
clone size: NA
D gene: TRBD1
CDR3 length: 14
V gene: TRBV7-2
J gene: TRBJ2-5

CDR3 DNA: TGCGCCAGCAGCCGAAACCCAGAGCTCAGGGGGAAGGGCCAGCCCCAGCATTTT
CDR3 protein: CASSRNPELRGKGQPQHF
clone size: NA
D gene: TRBD1
CDR3 length: 18
V gene: TRBV4-1
J gene: TRBJ1-5

CDR3 DNA: TGTGCCAGCAGCCCTCGTCAGGGTATAGTCTCCACTGAAGCTTTCTTT
CDR3 protein: CASSPRQGIVSTEAFF
clone size: NA
D gene: NA
CDR3 length: 16
V gene: TRBV7-9
J gene: TRBJ1-1